These T cell receptor beta chains were read from a single sample in a study of beta chain features in type 1 diabetes. Generated by immunoSEQ multiplex PCR, the TCRdb table keeps only in-frame clones and is missing some. The table lists about 330,000 clones, approximately 10% of them singletons. Sequenced input: naive CD4+ T cells from blood. These receptors all stem from a woman in her twenties or thirties in good health. The CDR3 runs from the conserved cysteine through the conserved F or W. A D gene is named only where the DNA matches it firmly. Only some rows state a clone size, as once, few, many or a class for expanded clones.

-	TRBV28	TRBJ1-5	-	CASSFTQAIGGNQPQHF	TGTGCCAGCAGTTTCACACAGGCAATCGGAGGCAATCAGCCCCAGCATTTT
-	TRBV7-2	TRBJ2-3	-	CASSLGAGTDTQYF	TGTGCCAGCAGCTTGGGGGCCGGCACAGATACGCAGTATTTT
-	TRBV9	TRBJ2-1	TRBD2	CASSVGFSGRGGEQFF	TGTGCCAGCAGCGTAGGGTTTAGCGGGAGAGGAGGTGAGCAGTTCTTC
few	TRBV7-3	TRBJ2-1	TRBD2	CASSWTSGPYNEQFF	TGTGCCAGCAGCTGGACTAGCGGGCCCTACAATGAGCAGTTCTTC
-	TRBV19	TRBJ2-5	TRBD2	CASSSPAGGPFRETQYF	TGTGCCAGTAGCTCGCCAGCGGGAGGGCCCTTCCGGGAGACCCAGTACTTC
few	TRBV7-3	TRBJ1-1	TRBD1	CASSRQGGGGEAFF	TGTGCCAGCAGCAGACAGGGGGGGGGTGGTGAAGCTTTCTTT
few	TRBV6-1	TRBJ2-7	-	CAAMGGVTYEQYF	TGTGCAGCTATGGGCGGGGTGACCTACGAGCAGTACTTC
-	TRBV2	TRBJ2-4	-	CASSEGSGWNIQYF	TGTGCCAGCAGTGAAGGGTCAGGGTGGAACATTCAGTACTTC
few	TRBV4-1	TRBJ2-1	TRBD1	CASTIRTGTEQFF	TGCGCCAGCACCATTAGGACAGGGACTGAGCAGTTCTTC
few	TRBV30	TRBJ2-7	TRBD2	CAFSGITYEQYF	TGTGCCTTTAGCGGGATTACCTACGAGCAGTACTTC
few	TRBV4-3	TRBJ2-2	-	CASSQDWATGELFF	TGCGCCAGCAGCCAAGATTGGGCCACCGGGGAGCTGTTTTTT
few	TRBV9	TRBJ2-2	-	CASSVSGTNTGELFF	TGTGCCAGCAGTGTTAGCGGAACGAACACCGGGGAGCTGTTTTTT
few	TRBV5-1	TRBJ2-7	-	CASHPFRAGIDEQYF	TGCGCCAGCCACCCCTTTCGGGCAGGGATCGACGAGCAGTACTTC
-	TRBV4-1	TRBJ2-2	TRBD2	CASSQEGGRTNTGELFF	TGCGCCAGCAGCCAAGAAGGCGGGAGGACGAACACCGGGGAGCTGTTTTTT
-	TRBV5-1	TRBJ2-5	TRBD2	CASSGSTGEGETQYF	TGCGCCAGCAGCGGCTCGACGGGGGAGGGCGAGACCCAGTACTTC
-	TRBV7-9	TRBJ2-3	-	CASSSSTDTQYF	TGTGCCAGCAGCTCTAGCACAGATACGCAGTATTTT
few	TRBV2	TRBJ2-1	-	CASSALEGNEQFF	TGTGCCAGCAGTGCACTAGAAGGAAATGAGCAGTTCTTC
-	TRBV7-2	TRBJ2-1	TRBD2	CASSLGLADNEQFF	TGTGCCAGCAGCCTCGGACTAGCAGACAATGAGCAGTTCTTC
-	TRBV7-3	TRBJ1-2	TRBD1	CASSLLGTGGGFYGYTF	TGTGCCAGCAGCTTACTAGGGACAGGGGGCGGATTCTATGGCTACACCTTC
few	TRBV30	TRBJ1-5	TRBD1	CAWDRDSNQPQHF	TGTGCCTGGGACAGGGATAGCAATCAGCCCCAGCATTTT
-	TRBV4-2	TRBJ2-1	TRBD2	CASSSGTSGHNEQFF	TGTGCCAGCAGCTCGGGGACTAGCGGGCACAATGAGCAGTTCTTC
-	TRBV29-1	TRBJ2-1	TRBD1	CSGRGPMRNEQFF	TGCAGCGGTAGGGGGCCAATGAGGAATGAGCAGTTCTTC
-	TRBV10-3	TRBJ1-1	-	CAISESRQAGNTEAFF	TGTGCCATCAGTGAATCTCGGCAGGCAGGGAACACTGAAGCTTTCTTT
-	TRBV2	TRBJ2-3	TRBD1	CASSPPSTGGAQNTDTQYF	TGTGCCAGCAGTCCACCCTCGACAGGGGGCGCCCAGAACACAGATACGCAGTATTTT
-	TRBV28	TRBJ1-4	TRBD1	CASSSVQGPNEKLFF	TGTGCCAGCAGTTCGGTACAGGGGCCCAATGAAAAACTGTTTTTT
few	TRBV29-1	TRBJ2-1	-	CSVGGTLATDEQFF	TGCAGCGTTGGGGGTACCCTAGCAACGGATGAGCAGTTCTTC
-	TRBV6-5	TRBJ2-1	TRBD2	CASSYPGAGGVEQFF	TGTGCCAGCAGTTACCCCGGAGCGGGAGGGGTTGAGCAGTTCTTC
-	TRBV2	TRBJ2-3	-	CASSVLTSTDTQYF	TGTGCCAGCAGTGTGTTGACTAGCACAGATACGCAGTATTTT
few	TRBV27	TRBJ2-7	-	CASSLFSRRPREQYF	TGTGCCAGCAGTTTATTCTCGCGGCGGCCTAGGGAGCAGTACTTC
few	TRBV18	TRBJ2-1	-	CASSPPTASYNEQFF	TGTGCCAGCTCACCACCGACAGCTTCCTACAATGAGCAGTTCTTC
-	TRBV25-1	TRBJ2-1	TRBD1	CASSTQNLRDRVHNEQFF	TGTGCCAGCAGTACCCAAAACCTCCGGGACAGGGTACACAATGAGCAGTTCTTC
-	TRBV28	TRBJ2-1	TRBD2	CASRVAGEAYNEQFF	TGTGCCAGCAGGGTAGCGGGAGAGGCCTACAATGAGCAGTTCTTC
-	TRBV5-1	TRBJ2-1	TRBD1	CASSPGTVYNEQFF	TGCGCCAGCAGCCCGGGGACAGTTTACAATGAGCAGTTCTTC
few	TRBV27	TRBJ1-1	TRBD1	CASSRSGQGVLGTEAFF	TGTGCCAGCAGCCGCTCGGGACAGGGCGTTTTGGGCACTGAAGCTTTCTTT
few	TRBV29-1	TRBJ1-1	-	CSVGPRRMNTEAFF	TGCAGCGTTGGCCCGAGGAGAATGAACACTGAAGCTTTCTTT
-	TRBV29-1	TRBJ1-1	TRBD1	CSVARDRNTEAFF	TGCAGCGTCGCCCGGGACAGGAACACTGAAGCTTTCTTT
few	TRBV28	TRBJ2-7	-	CASSLGGTTYEQYF	TGTGCCAGCAGTTTAGGCGGGACGACCTACGAGCAGTACTTC
few	TRBV25-1	TRBJ2-1	TRBD2	CASSGPGLARPNEQFF	TGTGCCAGCAGCGGACCGGGACTAGCCCGTCCCAATGAGCAGTTCTTC
-	TRBV4-2	TRBJ2-7	-	CASSQGQGPTYEQYF	TGTGCCAGCAGCCAGGGACAAGGGCCGACCTACGAGCAGTACTTC
-	TRBV7-9	TRBJ2-5	-	CASSLEQQETQYF	TGTGCCAGCAGCTTAGAACAGCAAGAGACCCAGTACTTC
-	TRBV5-1	TRBJ1-1	-	CASSLDSATQTEAFF	TGCGCCAGCAGCTTGGACTCGGCCACACAGACTGAAGCTTTCTTT
-	TRBV6-5	TRBJ2-1	TRBD2	CATATSGSPGEQFF	TGTGCCACCGCGACTAGCGGGAGTCCCGGTGAGCAGTTCTTC
-	TRBV28	TRBJ2-2	-	CASSFYRTGELFF	TGTGCCAGCAGTTTTTACAGAACCGGGGAGCTGTTTTTT
-	TRBV11-3	TRBJ2-1	TRBD2	CASSILAGGGGNEQFF	TGTGCCAGCAGCATCCTAGCGGGAGGAGGGGGCAATGAGCAGTTCTTC
few	TRBV5-1	TRBJ2-5	-	CASSSGGGKTQYF	TGCGCCAGCAGCTCAGGAGGTGGAAAGACCCAGTACTTC
few	TRBV5-1	TRBJ2-3	-	CASSVNGGADTQYF	TGCGCCAGCAGCGTAAACGGTGGAGCGGATACGCAGTATTTT
few	TRBV28	TRBJ2-7	-	CASSPPAGDPYEQYF	TGTGCCAGCAGTCCGCCTGCTGGAGACCCCTACGAGCAGTACTTC
-	TRBV6-6	TRBJ2-5	TRBD1	CASSPPGGSRETQYF	TGTGCCAGCAGCCCCCCAGGGGGCTCACGGGAGACCCAGTACTTC